These T cell receptor beta chains were read from a single sample in a study of blood T cell repertoires in COVID-19. Profiling relied on immunoSEQ multiplex PCR, and the TCRdb table lists in-frame clones only, not all of them. The sample holds more than 200,000 clones, roughly nine tenths seen once. The sequencing input was peripheral blood. The source is a woman in her forties or fifties with acute or convalescent COVID-19. CDR3s include the opening cysteine and the closing phenylalanine or tryptophan. D genes are given only for firm matches. Clone sizes are given selectively: once, few, many, or a class where the clone is expanded.

15	TRBD1	TRBJ1-2	TRBV10-2	NA	TGCGCCAGCAGGGTCGAGCAGGGGGCGATTGGAGGCTACACCTTC	CASRVEQGAIGGYTF
16	NA	TRBJ2-5	TRBV9	NA	TGTGCCAGCAGCAGCCGGGACATCGCAACCGTTGAGACCCAGTACTTC	CASSSRDIATVETQYF
15	NA	TRBJ2-5	TRBV7-9	NA	TGTGCCAGCAGCCGCGGTGTGGGGCAGGAAGAGACCCAGTACTTC	CASSRGVGQEETQYF
14	NA	TRBJ1-2	TRBV15	NA	TGTGCCACCAGCAGAGATCGGCAGGCCTATGGCTACACCTTC	CATSRDRQAYGYTF
15	NA	TRBJ2-5	TRBV7-2	NA	TGTGCCAGCAGCTCGGACTACCTGTACCAAGAGACCCAGTACTTC	CASSSDYLYQETQYF
12	NA	TRBJ2-7	TRBV18	NA	TGTGCCAGCTCACCACCGGGGAGGGAGCAGTACTTC	CASSPPGREQYF
15	TRBD1	TRBJ1-5	TRBV6-5	NA	TGTGCCACACGTCGATACAGGGGAGCTCTCCAGCCCCAGCATTTT	CATRRYRGALQPQHF
15	TRBD2	TRBJ2-7	TRBV7-2	NA	TGTGCCAGCAGCCGTTCTAGCGGGGGTTCCTACGAGCAGTACTTC	CASSRSSGGSYEQYF
11	NA	TRBJ1-1	TRBV29-1	NA	TGCAGCGTTGGAGGGAAAGCTGAAGCTTTCTTT	CSVGGKAEAFF
15	NA	TRBJ2-1	TRBV5-5	NA	TGTGCCAGCAGTTGGACCAGGGGTTCCTACAATGAGCAGTTCTTC	CASSWTRGSYNEQFF
14	NA	TRBJ1-1	TRBV30	NA	TGTGCCTGGAGCCCGGGACATTTGAACACTGAAGCTTTCTTT	CAWSPGHLNTEAFF
15	TRBD1	TRBJ1-2	TRBV12-5	NA	TGTGCTAGTGGCATTGTCAGGGGGCAGAGGTATGGCTACACCTTC	CASGIVRGQRYGYTF
14	NA	TRBJ2-1	TRBV4-2	NA	TGTGCCAGCAGCCGGGCGTCCTCCTACAATGAGCAGTTCTTC	CASSRASSYNEQFF
15	TRBD1	TRBJ2-1	TRBV19	NA	TGTGCCAGTAGTGGCCGGGACAGGGGTCTTAATGAGCAGTTCTTC	CASSGRDRGLNEQFF
11	TRBD1	TRBJ1-1	TRBV2	NA	TGTGCCGGACAGGTGAACACTGAAGCTTTCTTT	CAGQVNTEAFF
16	TRBD2	TRBJ2-3	TRBV3-1/TRBV3-2	NA	TGTGCCAGCAGCCAAGAACTAGCGGGAGGGAAGGATACGCAGTATTTT	CASSQELAGGKDTQYF
14	TRBD1	TRBJ2-2	TRBV7-3	few	TGTGCCAGCAGCTTGACAGGGCTCACCGGGGAGCTGTTTTTT	CASSLTGLTGELFF
15	NA	TRBJ2-2	TRBV11-2	once	TGTGCCAGCAGCTTTACAGGGAGAAAGTCCGGGGAGCTGTTTTTT	CASSFTGRKSGELFF
13	NA	TRBJ2-5	TRBV14	NA	TGTGCCAGCAGCCAAGGACTTCAGGAGACCCAGTACTTC	CASSQGLQETQYF
15	NA	TRBJ1-1	TRBV6-1	NA	TGTGCCAGCAGTGAAGCGGCACAGATGAACACTGAAGCTTTCTTT	CASSEAAQMNTEAFF
17	NA	TRBJ2-1	TRBV4-1	NA	TGCGCCAGCAGCACCCCCTCTAGCGCTATATTATACAATGAGCAGTTCTTC	CASSTPSSAILYNEQFF